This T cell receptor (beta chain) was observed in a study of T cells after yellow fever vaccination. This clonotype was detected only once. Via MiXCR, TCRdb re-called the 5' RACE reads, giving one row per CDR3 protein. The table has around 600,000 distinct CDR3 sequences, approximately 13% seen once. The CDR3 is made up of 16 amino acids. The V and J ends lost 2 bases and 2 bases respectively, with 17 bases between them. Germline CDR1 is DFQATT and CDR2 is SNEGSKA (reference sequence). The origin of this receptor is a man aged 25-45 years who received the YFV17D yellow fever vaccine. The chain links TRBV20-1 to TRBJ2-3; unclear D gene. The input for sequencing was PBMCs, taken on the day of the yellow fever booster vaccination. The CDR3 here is CSARPPARVFTDTQYF. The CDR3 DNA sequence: TGCAGTGCTAGACCCCCGGCCCGGGTGTTCACAGATACGCAGTATTTT.